This T cell receptor (beta chain) was documented in a study of T cells in Graves' hyperthyroidism and ophthalmopathy. About the study: Pretreatment peripheral blood was obtained at initial diagnosis. Study-level points and caveats: The majority of expanded thyroid clonotypes above 0.001 also appeared in blood.

From RNA transcripts, TCR beta CDR3 regions were amplified. The TCR CDR3 was amplified in a first-round RT-PCR using the HTBI primer set. MiXCR, applied by TCRdb to the multiplex PCR reads, yields one record per CDR3 protein. The table lists 350,000 or so distinct CDR3 sequences, around a sixth of them singletons. Ophthalmopathy cases met thresholds of Clinical Activity Score at least 3, NOSPECS grade at least 4 and duration under 3 months. Diagnoses were established using clinical symptoms, serum thyroxine and TRAb, thyroid ultrasound and orbital computed tomography. On this clonotype itself: The target antigen is unknown.

The germline V gene has CDR1 MNHEY and CDR2 SMNVEV (reference sequence). V shed 8 bases and J shed 0 bases, with 14 bases lying between them. This CDR3 is built from 14 residues. Sequences were obtained from blood. The clonotype was recovered from a woman aged 40 to 50 with Graves' ophthalmopathy. The genes are TRBV27 and TRBJ2-7; maybe TRBD1 (5 bases). The CDR3 nucleotides read TGTGCCAGCCTCCACCGACAGCGCTCCTACGAGCAGTACTTC. Translation gives CASLHRQRSYEQYF.